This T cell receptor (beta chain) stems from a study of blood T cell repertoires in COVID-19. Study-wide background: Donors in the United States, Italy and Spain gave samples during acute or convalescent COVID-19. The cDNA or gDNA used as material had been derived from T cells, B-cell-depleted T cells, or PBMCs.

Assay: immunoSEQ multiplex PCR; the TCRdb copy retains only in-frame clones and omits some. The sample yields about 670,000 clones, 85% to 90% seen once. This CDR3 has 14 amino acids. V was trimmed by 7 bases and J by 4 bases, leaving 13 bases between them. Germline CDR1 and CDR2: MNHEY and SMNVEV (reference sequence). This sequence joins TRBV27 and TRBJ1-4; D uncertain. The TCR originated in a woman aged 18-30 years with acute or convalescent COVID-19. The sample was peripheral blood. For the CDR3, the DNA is TGTGCCAGCATGTCCGGTCTTCTTAATGAAAAACTGTTTTTT. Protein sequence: CASMSGLLNEKLFF.